This T cell receptor (beta chain) was profiled in a study of beta chain features in type 1 diabetes. The V end lost 5 bases, the J end lost 3 bases, and 17 bases lay between the germline ends. The CDR3 loop spans 15 amino acids. The germline V gene has CDR1 MNHEY and CDR2 SVGAGI. Sequencing targeted expressed TCRB transcripts, as all isolated RNA had been reverse transcribed. Average reads for naive, central memory and regulatory T cell samples were about 3.7 million. Method: immunoSEQ multiplex PCR; TCRdb's copy keeps in-frame clones and lacks some. The sample has around 250,000 clones; about 15% are singletons. Findings and limits, study-wide: Researchers report that Type 1 diabetes patients had moderately but significantly shorter TCRB CDR3s across all four CD4+ subsets.

Sorting based on CD45RO/CCR7/CD25/CD127/CD95/CD27 separated CD4+ naive, central memory, regulatory and stem cell-like memory cells. Sorting gave populations that all exceeded 98% purity. There are a few counts of this clone. Its specificity is unknown. The chain carries TRBV6-5 and TRBJ2-7; tentative D call: TRBD2 (6 bases). The specimen sequenced was naive CD4+ T cells from blood. The clonotype originates from a man aged 25 to 40 with type 1 diabetes. For the CDR3, the DNA is TGTGCCAGCAGTCAGGCGGGGAAGGTAATCTACGAGCAGTACTTC. It codes for CASSQAGKVIYEQYF.